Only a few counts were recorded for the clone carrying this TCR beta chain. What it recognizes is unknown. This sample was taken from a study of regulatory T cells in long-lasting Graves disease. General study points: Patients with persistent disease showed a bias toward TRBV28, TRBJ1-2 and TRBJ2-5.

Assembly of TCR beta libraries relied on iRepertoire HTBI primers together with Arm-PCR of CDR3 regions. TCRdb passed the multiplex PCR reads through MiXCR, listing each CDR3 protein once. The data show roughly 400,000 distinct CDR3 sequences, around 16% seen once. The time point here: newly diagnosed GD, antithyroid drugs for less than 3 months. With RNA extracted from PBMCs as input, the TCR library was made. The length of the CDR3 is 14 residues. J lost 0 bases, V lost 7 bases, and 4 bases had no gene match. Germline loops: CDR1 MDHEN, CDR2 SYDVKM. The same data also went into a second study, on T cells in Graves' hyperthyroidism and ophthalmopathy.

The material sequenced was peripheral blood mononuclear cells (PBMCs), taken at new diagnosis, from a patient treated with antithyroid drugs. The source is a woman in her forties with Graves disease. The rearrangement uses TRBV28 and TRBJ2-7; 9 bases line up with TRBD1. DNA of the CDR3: TGTGCCAGCATGGGACAGGGTGACTCCTACGAGCAGTACTTC. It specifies CASMGQGDSYEQYF.